One and the same sample provided the 21 T cell receptor beta chains below, sequenced in a study of OX40 agonist ivuxolimab in advanced cancers. TCRdb's copy holds only in-frame clones and misses some; the assay was immunoSEQ multiplex PCR. The data show fewer than 90,000 clones, roughly 84% seen once. The sample in question was CD4+ or CD8+ T cells sorted from blood, obtained in a trial of the OX40 agonist ivuxolimab. The receptors come from an adult with an advanced solid tumor such as melanoma, head and neck, liver or kidney cancer.

V and J are TRBV29-1 and TRBJ2-5, with D hard to call. Trimming removed 2 bases from V and 1 base from J, with 8 bases in between. Germline V gene data show CDR1 as SQVTM and CDR2 as ANQGSEA. The CDR3 consists of 13 residues. CDR3 nucleotides: TGCAGCGTTGAAATACAGCTCCAAGAGACCCAGTACTTC. Translating it yields CSVEIQLQETQYF.

The chain has TRBV5-1 and TRBJ2-5; TRBD2 aligns across 11 bases. The CDR3 is 15 amino acids. With 0 bases clipped from V and 4 bases from J, the junction kept 2 bases outside the gene matches. Germline V CDR1 and CDR2: SGHRS, YFSETQ. CDR3 amino acids: CASSLGLAGGETQYF. CDR3 nucleotide sequence: TGCGCCAGCAGCTTGGGGCTAGCGGGAGGAGAGACCCAGTACTTC. Looking up the rest from reference TRBV5-1 and TRBJ2-5 gives the full variable domain: KAGVTQTPRYLIKTRGQQVTLSCSPISGHRSVSWYQQTPGQGLQFLFEYFSETQRNKGNFPGRFSGRQFSNSRSEMNVSTLELGDSALYLCASSLGLAGGETQYFGPGTRLLVL.

The DNA of the CDR3 is TGTGCCAGCTCACCACTTAGGACAGGACTCGACGAGCAGTACTTC. It codes for CASSPLRTGLDEQYF. V usage is TRBV18 and J usage is TRBJ2-7, with 7 bases identical to TRBD1. Germline V gene data show CDR1 as KGHSH and CDR2 as LQKENI. The V segment lost 1 base and the J segment 5 bases; nucleotides outside the gene matches: 8. The CDR3 totals 15 residues.

The chain recombines TRBV9 with TRBJ2-1, with D perhaps given as TRBD1 or TRBD2 (5 bases each). The CDR3 is made up of 17 amino acids. Germline CDR1 is SGDLS and CDR2 is YYNGEE. V lost 0 bases to trimming and J lost 5 bases, with 18 bases between them. The CDR3 DNA is TGTGCCAGCAGCGTAGCCGGAGGTGGGGCCATAGACAATGAGCAGTTCTTC. Translation gives CASSVAGGGAIDNEQFF.

This clone was recorded a few times. The chain carries TRBV5-5 and TRBJ1-5; 7 bases are a match to TRBD1. Trimming at V came to 0 bases and at J to 7 bases, leaving 1 base not matched to a gene. There are 13 residues in the CDR3. Germline V gives CDR1 SGHKS, CDR2 YYEKEE (reference sequence). The CDR3 region has the DNA TGTGCCAGCAGCTTGGAACAGGGGCAGCCCCAGCATTTT. As protein: CASSLEQGQPQHF.

This chain joins TRBV4-3 and TRBJ2-3; 8 bases fit TRBD2. J was trimmed by 0 bases and V by 0 bases; bases with no gene match: 5. This CDR3 contains 17 residues. Looked up from germline, CDR1 is LGHNA and CDR2 is YSLEER. The DNA of the CDR3 is TGCGCCAGCAGCCAAGAAGTCGGGGGGGATAGCACAGATACGCAGTATTTT. This codes for CASSQEVGGDSTDTQYF.

This clone has only one observation. The chain employs TRBV2 and TRBJ2-2; no reliable D call. Germline lookup yields CDR1 SNHLY and CDR2 FYNNEI. The V end was cut by 3 bases, the J end by 6 bases, with 8 bases between. The CDR3 consists of 13 residues. The CDR3 DNA reads TGTGCCAGCAGTGAGGCGGTGGCCGGGGAGCTGTTTTTT. It is translated as CASSEAVAGELFF.

V usage is TRBV20-1 and J usage is TRBJ1-1, with a tentative D call TRBD1 (5 bases). The CDR3 totals 11 residues. Trimming cost V 6 bases and J 9 bases, with 14 bases left between them. Germline V gene data show CDR1 as DFQATT and CDR2 as SNEGSKA (reference sequence). CDR3 DNA: TGCAGTGCCAGGGCGGGCGCGCAAGCTTTCTTT. Translation gives CSARAGAQAFF.

In this sample, this clone turned up once. V and J are TRBV14 and TRBJ2-1, with D hard to call. The CDR3 extends over 15 amino acids. Germline loops: CDR1 SGHDN, CDR2 FVKESK. The V end was cut by 4 bases, the J end by 3 bases, with 13 bases between. As DNA, the CDR3 is TGTGCCAGCAGCCTGTCGTGGGCAGGCTACAATGAGCAGTTCTTC. It is translated as CASSLSWAGYNEQFF.

This chain links TRBV9 with TRBJ2-7; 12 bases fit TRBD2. Germline V gene lookup returns CDR1 SGDLS and CDR2 YYNGEE. This CDR3 is 13 amino acids long. Unmatched junction bases numbered 0, after V lost 4 bases and J lost 4 bases. This CDR3 is CASSLAGGYEQYF. The CDR3 nucleotides are TGTGCCAGCAGCCTAGCGGGAGGGTACGAGCAGTACTTC.

The chain couples TRBV13 to TRBJ1-1; D unresolved. Germline V gene sequence: CDR1 PRHDT, CDR2 FYEKMQ (reference sequence). Trimming shortened V by 7 bases and J by 0 bases, and 12 bases separated the two germline ends. The CDR3 extends over 14 amino acids. The CDR3 loop is CASKLGPMNTEAFF. Here the CDR3 DNA reads TGTGCCAGCAAACTAGGACCCATGAACACTGAAGCTTTCTTT.

This clone was counted a few times. This chain uses TRBV18 with TRBJ2-7; TRBD2 agrees at 14 bases. Trimming cost V 3 bases and J 4 bases; bases outside gene matches: 5. Germline values: CDR1 KGHSH, CDR2 LQKENI. This CDR3 is built from 16 residues. CDR3 sequence reads: CASSPLTSGRAYEQYF. The CDR3 DNA follows: TGTGCCAGCTCACCTCTGACTAGCGGGAGGGCATACGAGCAGTACTTC.

V and J are TRBV7-2 and TRBJ2-1; D remains ambiguous. Trimming took off 2 bases at V and 9 bases at J, with 5 bases between the two ends. This CDR3 is built from 11 residues. The germline gives CDR1 SGHTA, CDR2 FQGNSA. The CDR3 nucleotides are TGTGCCAGCAGCTTATTGAGTGAGCAGTTCTTC. Translated, it gives CASSLLSEQFF. The whole variable domain, remainder taken from reference TRBV7-2 and TRBJ2-1, is GAGVSQSPSNKVTEKGKDVELRCDPISGHTALYWYRQSLGQGLEFLIYFQGNSAPDKSGLPSDRFSAERTGGSVSTLTIQRTQQEDSAVYLCASSLLSEQFFGPGTRLTVL.

This rearrangement joins TRBV28 to TRBJ1-1, with D possibly TRBD1 on 5 matching bases. The V gene lost 3 bases and the J gene lost 0 bases, with 14 bases spanning the gap. Per the germline V gene, CDR1 is MDHEN and CDR2 is SYDVKM. CDR3 length: 16 residues. The CDR3: CASSFRGGWVNTEAFF. In DNA form, the CDR3 reads TGTGCCAGCAGTTTTCGGGGCGGATGGGTGAACACTGAAGCTTTCTTT.

This chain uses TRBV5-1 with TRBJ2-7; D not resolved. The germline V gene encodes CDR1 SGHRS and CDR2 YFSETQ. Deletions cut 0 bases from V and 6 bases from J, with 10 bases between. The CDR3 contains 13 residues. CDR3 DNA sequence: TGCGCCAGCAGCTTGGAGCCCCCCCCCGAGCAGTACTTC. As protein: CASSLEPPPEQYF.

The rearrangement links TRBV20-1 to TRBJ1-2; D unresolved. V lost 5 bases, J lost 8 bases, and 12 bases lay in between. This CDR3 spans 11 amino acids. CDR1 is DFQATT, CDR2 SNEGSKA, per germline (reference sequence). The CDR3 spells CSAPLGAGYTF. CDR3 DNA: TGCAGTGCTCCATTAGGTGCCGGCTACACCTTC.

The chain joins TRBV28 to TRBJ2-5; TRBD2 is a possible D gene (6 bases). CDR1 is MDHEN and CDR2 is SYDVKM in the germline V gene. The CDR3 loop spans 17 amino acids. The V and J ends lost 9 bases and 5 bases respectively, with 28 bases between them. The CDR3 DNA is TGTGCCAGTATGGACGGGGGACGAGGGGTTACGAGCGAGACCCAGTACTTC. Its translation is CASMDGGRGVTSETQYF. Variable domain in full (rest from reference TRBV28 and TRBJ2-5): DVKVTQSSRYLVKRTGEKVFLECVQDMDHENMFWYRQDPGLGLRLIYFSYDVKMKEKGDIPEGYSVSREKKERFSLILESASTNQTSMYLCASMDGGRGVTSETQYFGPGTRLLVL.

This chain uses TRBV11-2 with TRBJ2-3, with TRBD2 identical over 12 bases. The CDR3 consists of 14 residues. V lost 5 bases, J lost 5 bases, and 2 bases stayed unmatched. The V gene's germline CDR1 is SGHAT and CDR2 FQNNGV. The CDR3 DNA reads TGTGCCAGCAGCGGACTAGCGGGAAGAGATACGCAGTATTTT. Its translation is CASSGLAGRDTQYF.

V is TRBV10-1 and J is TRBJ2-1, with 8 bases that match TRBD2. V lost 0 bases and J lost 7; bases outside the gene matches: 8. The CDR3 is made up of 16 amino acids. The germline gives CDR1 WNHNN, CDR2 SYGVQD (reference sequence). The CDR3 sequence: CASSESSGRGGNEQFF. CDR3 sequence (DNA): TGCGCCAGCAGTGAGTCAAGCGGGAGAGGAGGGAATGAGCAGTTCTTC.

This clone appeared once. V gene TRBV27 combines with J gene TRBJ2-6; possibly TRBD1 for D (6 bases). Between the trimmed V and J ends, which lost 5 bases and 2 bases, there was a span of 16 bases. The length of the CDR3 is 17 residues. In germline, CDR1 is MNHEY, CDR2 SMNVEV (reference sequence). The CDR3 nucleotides are TGTGCCAGCAGTCCAGCTGAGGGGGTTCCTGGGGCCAACGTCCTGACTTTC. Translated: CASSPAEGVPGANVLTF.

The gene calls are TRBV5-4 and TRBJ2-1; D is possibly TRBD1 (5 bases). V was clipped by 4 bases and J by 4 bases, with 9 bases between them. Germline V CDR1 and CDR2: SGHNT, YYREEE (reference sequence). This CDR3 region has 13 residues. The CDR3: CASSPDSYNEQFF. In DNA form, the CDR3 reads TGTGCCAGCAGCCCAGACAGTTACAATGAGCAGTTCTTC.